The source of this TCR beta chain is a study of blood T cell repertoires in COVID-19. This CDR3 has 15 residues. The V and J ends lost 1 base and 6 bases, in that order; junction bases with no gene match: 8. Germline V gives CDR1 MNHNS, CDR2 SASEGT. The data were produced by immunoSEQ multiplex PCR, yet TCRdb's version contains in-frame clones alone and is incomplete. This sample yields 120,000 to 150,000 clones, of which around 88% are seen a single time; less than 2% belongs to the top ten. The table lists this clone with a count of one. The rearrangement links TRBV6-1 to TRBJ1-2; 7 bases fit TRBD1. The sequencing sample was made of peripheral blood. This TCR was sampled from a woman between 55 and 75 years old with acute or convalescent COVID-19. The CDR3 sequence is CASSEGGRGSHGYTF. The CDR3 DNA sequence: TGTGCCAGCAGTGAAGGTGGCAGGGGGTCCCATGGCTACACCTTC.